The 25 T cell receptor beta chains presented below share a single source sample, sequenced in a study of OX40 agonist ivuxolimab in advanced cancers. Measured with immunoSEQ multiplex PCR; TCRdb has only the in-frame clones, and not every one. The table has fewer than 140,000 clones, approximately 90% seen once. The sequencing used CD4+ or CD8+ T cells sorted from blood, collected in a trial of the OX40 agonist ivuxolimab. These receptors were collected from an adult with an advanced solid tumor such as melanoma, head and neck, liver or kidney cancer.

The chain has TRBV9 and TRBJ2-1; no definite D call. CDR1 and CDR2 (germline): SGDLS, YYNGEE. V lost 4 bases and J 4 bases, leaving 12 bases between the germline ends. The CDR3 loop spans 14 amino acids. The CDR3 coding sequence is TGTGCCAGCAGCCCTTGGATAGGTTACAATGAGCAGTTCTTC. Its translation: CASSPWIGYNEQFF.

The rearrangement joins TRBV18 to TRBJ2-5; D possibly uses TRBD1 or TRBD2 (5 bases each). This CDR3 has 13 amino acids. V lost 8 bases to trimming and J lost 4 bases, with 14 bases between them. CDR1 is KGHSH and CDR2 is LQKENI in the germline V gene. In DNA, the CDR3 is TGTGCCAGCGCGACCGGGACGGGAGAGACCCAGTACTTC. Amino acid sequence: CASATGTGETQYF.

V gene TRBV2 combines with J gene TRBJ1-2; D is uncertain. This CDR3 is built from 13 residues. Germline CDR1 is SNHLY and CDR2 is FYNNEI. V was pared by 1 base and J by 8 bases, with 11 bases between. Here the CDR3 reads CASSEVEGRGYTF. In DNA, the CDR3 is TGTGCCAGCAGTGAAGTGGAGGGCCGGGGCTACACCTTC.

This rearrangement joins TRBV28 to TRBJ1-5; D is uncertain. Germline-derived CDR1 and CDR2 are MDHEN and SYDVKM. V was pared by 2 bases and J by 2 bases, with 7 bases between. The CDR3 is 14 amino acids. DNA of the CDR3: TGTGCCAGCAGTTTACTGTGGGGCAATCAGCCCCAGCATTTT. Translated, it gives CASSLLWGNQPQHF.

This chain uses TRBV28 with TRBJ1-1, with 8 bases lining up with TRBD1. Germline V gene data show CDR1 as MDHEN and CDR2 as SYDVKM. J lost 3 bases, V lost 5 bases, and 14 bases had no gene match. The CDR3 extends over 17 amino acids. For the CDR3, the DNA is TGTGCCAGCAGTCCTGCAGGGGGCCGATCCCCGGACACTGAAGCTTTCTTT. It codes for CASSPAGGRSPDTEAFF.

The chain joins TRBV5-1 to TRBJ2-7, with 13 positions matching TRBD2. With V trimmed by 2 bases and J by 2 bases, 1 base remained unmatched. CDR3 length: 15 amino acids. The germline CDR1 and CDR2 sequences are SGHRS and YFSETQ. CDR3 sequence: CASSFTSGGAYEQYF. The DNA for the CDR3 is TGCGCCAGCAGCTTCACTAGCGGGGGGGCCTACGAGCAGTACTTC.

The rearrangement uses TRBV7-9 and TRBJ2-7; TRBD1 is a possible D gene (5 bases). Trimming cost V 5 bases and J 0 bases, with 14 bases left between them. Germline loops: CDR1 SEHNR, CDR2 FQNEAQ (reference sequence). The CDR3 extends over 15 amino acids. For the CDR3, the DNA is TGTGCCAGCAGCCCAGTTGGGGCTATCTCCTACGAGCAGTACTTC. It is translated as CASSPVGAISYEQYF. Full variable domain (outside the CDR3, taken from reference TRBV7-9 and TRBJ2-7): DTGVSQNPRHKITKRGQNVTFRCDPISEHNRLYWYRQTLGQGPEFLTYFQNEAQLEKSRLLSDRFSAERPKGSFSTLEIQRTEQGDSAMYLCASSPVGAISYEQYFGPGTRLTVT.

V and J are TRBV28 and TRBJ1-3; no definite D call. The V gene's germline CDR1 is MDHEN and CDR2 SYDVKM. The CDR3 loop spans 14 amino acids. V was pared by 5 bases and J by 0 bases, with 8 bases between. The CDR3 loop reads CASSQRSSGNTIYF. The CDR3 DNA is TGTGCCAGCAGTCAGAGGAGCTCTGGAAACACCATATATTTT.

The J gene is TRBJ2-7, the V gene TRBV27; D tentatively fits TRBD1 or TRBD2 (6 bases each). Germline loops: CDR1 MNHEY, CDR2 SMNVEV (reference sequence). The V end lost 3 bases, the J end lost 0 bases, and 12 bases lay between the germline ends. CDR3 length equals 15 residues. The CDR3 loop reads CASSLPGASSYEQYF. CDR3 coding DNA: TGTGCCAGCAGTTTGCCGGGGGCTTCCTCCTACGAGCAGTACTTC.

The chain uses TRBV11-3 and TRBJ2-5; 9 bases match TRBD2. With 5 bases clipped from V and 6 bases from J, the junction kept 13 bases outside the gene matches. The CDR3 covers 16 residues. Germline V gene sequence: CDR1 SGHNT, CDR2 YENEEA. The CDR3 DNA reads TGTGCCAGCAGCCCCGGGGGTAGCGGGGGTTCGCAGACCCAGTACTTC. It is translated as CASSPGGSGGSQTQYF.

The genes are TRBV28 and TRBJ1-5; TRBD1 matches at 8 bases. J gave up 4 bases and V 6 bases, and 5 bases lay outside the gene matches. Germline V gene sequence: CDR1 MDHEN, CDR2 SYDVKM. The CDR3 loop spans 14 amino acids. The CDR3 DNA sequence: TGTGCCAGCAGGCCAGGGGGCGCTAATCAGCCCCAGCATTTT. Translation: CASRPGGANQPQHF. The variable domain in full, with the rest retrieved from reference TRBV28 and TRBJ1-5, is DVKVTQSSRYLVKRTGEKVFLECVQDMDHENMFWYRQDPGLGLRLIYFSYDVKMKEKGDIPEGYSVSREKKERFSLILESASTNQTSMYLCASRPGGANQPQHFGDGTRLSIL.

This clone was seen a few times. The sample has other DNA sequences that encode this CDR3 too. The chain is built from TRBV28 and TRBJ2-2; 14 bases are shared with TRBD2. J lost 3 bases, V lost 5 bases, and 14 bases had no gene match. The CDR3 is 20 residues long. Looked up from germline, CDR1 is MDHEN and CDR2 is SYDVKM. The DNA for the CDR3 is TGTGCCAGCAGTCCCCTCCGACTAGCGGGGGGGCCAAGACACACCGGGGAGCTGTTTTTT. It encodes CASSPLRLAGGPRHTGELFF.

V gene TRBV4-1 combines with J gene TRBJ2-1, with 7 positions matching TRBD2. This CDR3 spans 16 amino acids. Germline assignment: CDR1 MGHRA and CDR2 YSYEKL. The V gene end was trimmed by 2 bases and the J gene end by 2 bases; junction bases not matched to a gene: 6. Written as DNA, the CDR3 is TGCGCCAGCAGCCAACCCCGGGACTACCCCTACAATGAGCAGTTCTTC. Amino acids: CASSQPRDYPYNEQFF.

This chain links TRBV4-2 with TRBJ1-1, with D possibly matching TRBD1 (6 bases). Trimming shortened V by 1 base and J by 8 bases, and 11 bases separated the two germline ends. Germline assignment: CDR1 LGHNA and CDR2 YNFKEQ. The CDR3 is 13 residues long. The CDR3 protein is CASSQGVGGEAFF. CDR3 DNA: TGTGCCAGCAGCCAAGGGGTGGGGGGCGAAGCTTTCTTT.

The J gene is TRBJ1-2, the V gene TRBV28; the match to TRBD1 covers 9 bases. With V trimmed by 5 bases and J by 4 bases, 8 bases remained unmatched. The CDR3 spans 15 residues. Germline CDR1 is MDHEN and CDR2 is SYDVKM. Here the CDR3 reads CASSPGTGRLYGYTF. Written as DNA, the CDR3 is TGTGCCAGCAGTCCAGGGACAGGGCGCCTCTATGGCTACACCTTC.

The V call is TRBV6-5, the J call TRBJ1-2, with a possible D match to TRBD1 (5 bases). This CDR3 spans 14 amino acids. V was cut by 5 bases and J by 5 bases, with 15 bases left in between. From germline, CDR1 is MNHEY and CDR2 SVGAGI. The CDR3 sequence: CASSIAGTEYGYTF. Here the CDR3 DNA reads TGTGCCAGCAGTATAGCCGGGACCGAGTATGGCTACACCTTC.

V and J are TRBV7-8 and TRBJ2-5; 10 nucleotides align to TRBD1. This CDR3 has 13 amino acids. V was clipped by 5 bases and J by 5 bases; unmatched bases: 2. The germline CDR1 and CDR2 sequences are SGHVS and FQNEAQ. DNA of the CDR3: TGTGCCAGCAGCCCGGACAGGGGGGAGACCCAGTACTTC. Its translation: CASSPDRGETQYF.

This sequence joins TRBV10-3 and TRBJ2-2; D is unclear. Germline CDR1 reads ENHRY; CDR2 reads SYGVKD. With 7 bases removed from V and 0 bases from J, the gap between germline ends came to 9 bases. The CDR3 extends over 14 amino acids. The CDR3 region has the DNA TGTGCCATCATGGGCATCTCGAACACCGGGGAGCTGTTTTTT. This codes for CAIMGISNTGELFF.

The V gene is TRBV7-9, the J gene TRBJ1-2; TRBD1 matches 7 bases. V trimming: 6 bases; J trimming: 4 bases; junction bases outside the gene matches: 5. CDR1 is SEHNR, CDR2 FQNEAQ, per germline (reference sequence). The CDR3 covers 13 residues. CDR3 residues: CASSTGESYGYTF. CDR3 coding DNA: TGTGCCAGCAGTACAGGGGAATCCTATGGCTACACCTTC.

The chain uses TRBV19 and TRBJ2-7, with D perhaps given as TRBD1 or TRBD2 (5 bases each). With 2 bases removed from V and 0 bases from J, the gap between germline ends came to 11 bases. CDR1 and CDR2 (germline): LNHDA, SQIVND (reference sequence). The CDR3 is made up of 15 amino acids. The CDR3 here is CASSIRGVSSYEQYF. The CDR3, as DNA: TGTGCCAGTAGTATACGGGGCGTCAGCTCCTACGAGCAGTACTTC.

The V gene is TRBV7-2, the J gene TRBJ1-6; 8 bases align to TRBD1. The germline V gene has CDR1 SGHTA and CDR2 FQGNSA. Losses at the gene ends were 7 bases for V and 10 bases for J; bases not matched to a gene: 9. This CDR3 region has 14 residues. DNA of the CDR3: TGTGCCAGCACCCCCAGACAGGGGACATCACCCCTCCACTTT. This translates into CASTPRQGTSPLHF.

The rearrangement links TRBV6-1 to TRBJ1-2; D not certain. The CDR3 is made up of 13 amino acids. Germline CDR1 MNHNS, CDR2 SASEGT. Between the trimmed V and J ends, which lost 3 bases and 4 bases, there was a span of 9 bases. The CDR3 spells CASSEQEGYGYTF. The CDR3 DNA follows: TGTGCCAGCAGTGAGCAGGAAGGCTATGGCTACACCTTC.

The CDR3 protein is CASTLRNLGTGEQYF. The CDR3 region has the DNA TGTGCCAGCACCTTAAGGAATCTGGGGACGGGCGAGCAGTACTTC. This rearrangement joins TRBV28 to TRBJ2-7, with D tentatively TRBD1 or TRBD2 (5 bases each). CDR3 length: 15 residues. Germline V gene sequence: CDR1 MDHEN, CDR2 SYDVKM. Trimming left V 7 bases short and J 6 bases short, with 22 bases between.

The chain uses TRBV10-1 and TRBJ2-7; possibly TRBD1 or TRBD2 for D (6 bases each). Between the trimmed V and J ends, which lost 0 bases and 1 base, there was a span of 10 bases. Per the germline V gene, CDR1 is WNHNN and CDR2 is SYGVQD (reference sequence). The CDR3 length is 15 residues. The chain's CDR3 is CASSESRGTSYEQYF. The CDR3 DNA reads TGCGCCAGCAGTGAGTCGAGGGGGACTTCCTACGAGCAGTACTTC.

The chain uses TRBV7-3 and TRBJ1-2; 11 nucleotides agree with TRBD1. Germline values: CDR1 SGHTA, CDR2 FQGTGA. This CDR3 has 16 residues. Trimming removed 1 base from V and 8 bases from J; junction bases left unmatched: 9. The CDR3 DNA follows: TGTGCCAGCAGCTTAAACGGACAGGGGGCAAATGAGGGCTACACCTTC. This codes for CASSLNGQGANEGYTF.